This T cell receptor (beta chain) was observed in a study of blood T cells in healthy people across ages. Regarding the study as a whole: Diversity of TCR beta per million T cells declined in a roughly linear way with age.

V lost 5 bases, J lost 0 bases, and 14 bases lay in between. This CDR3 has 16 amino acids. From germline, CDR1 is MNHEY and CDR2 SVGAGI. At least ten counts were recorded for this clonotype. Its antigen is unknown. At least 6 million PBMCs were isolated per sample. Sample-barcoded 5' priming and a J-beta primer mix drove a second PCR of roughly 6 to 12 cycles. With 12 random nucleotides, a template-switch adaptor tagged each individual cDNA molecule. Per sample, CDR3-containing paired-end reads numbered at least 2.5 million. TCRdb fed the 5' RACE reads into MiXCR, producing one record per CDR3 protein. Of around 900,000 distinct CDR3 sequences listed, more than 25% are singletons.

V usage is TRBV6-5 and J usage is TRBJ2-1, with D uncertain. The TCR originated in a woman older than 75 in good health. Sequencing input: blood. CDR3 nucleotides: TGTGCCAGCAGTCGCTACGCCGAAAGCTCCTACAATGAGCAGTTCTTC. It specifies CASSRYAESSYNEQFF.